Below are 2 T cell receptor beta chains sequenced from a single sample in a study of cytomegalovirus exposure and HLA in healthy donors. PCR primers comprised 60 Vbeta and 13 Jbeta primers. Measured with immunoSEQ multiplex PCR; TCRdb has only the in-frame clones, and not every one. The table includes 150,000 to 200,000 clones, approximately 80% detected once. The sequenced sample consisted of PBMCs. All receptors come from a young woman in good health and CMV-seropositive.

This clone was counted a few times. The chain has TRBV4-1 and TRBJ2-5; no firm D call. The V end lost 3 bases, the J end lost 0 bases, and 11 bases lay between the germline ends. This CDR3 region has 15 residues. Germline CDR1 is MGHRA and CDR2 is YSYEKL. This CDR3 reads CASSHIDKYQETQYF. CDR3 DNA sequence: TGCGCCAGCAGCCATATCGACAAGTACCAAGAGACCCAGTACTTC.

The J gene is TRBJ2-2, the V gene TRBV30; 12 nucleotides line up with TRBD2. The V gene's germline CDR1 is GTSNPN and CDR2 SVGIG (reference sequence). The CDR3 is made up of 15 amino acids. J was trimmed by 6 bases and V by 1 base; bases with no gene match: 3. This CDR3 is CAWSALAGGPGELFF. The CDR3 region has the DNA TGTGCCTGGAGTGCTCTAGCGGGGGGGCCCGGGGAGCTGTTTTTT.